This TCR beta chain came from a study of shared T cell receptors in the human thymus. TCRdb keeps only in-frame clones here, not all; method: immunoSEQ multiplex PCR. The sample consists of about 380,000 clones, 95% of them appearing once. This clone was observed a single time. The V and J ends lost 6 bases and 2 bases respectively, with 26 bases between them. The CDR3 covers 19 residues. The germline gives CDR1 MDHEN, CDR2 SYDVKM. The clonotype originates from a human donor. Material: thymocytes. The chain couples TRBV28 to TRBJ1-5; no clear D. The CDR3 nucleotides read TGTGCCAGCAGCCTATTCAAAGGTCCCGCTTGTCTTGGCAATCAGCCCCAGCATTTT. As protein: CASSLFKGPACLGNQPQHF.